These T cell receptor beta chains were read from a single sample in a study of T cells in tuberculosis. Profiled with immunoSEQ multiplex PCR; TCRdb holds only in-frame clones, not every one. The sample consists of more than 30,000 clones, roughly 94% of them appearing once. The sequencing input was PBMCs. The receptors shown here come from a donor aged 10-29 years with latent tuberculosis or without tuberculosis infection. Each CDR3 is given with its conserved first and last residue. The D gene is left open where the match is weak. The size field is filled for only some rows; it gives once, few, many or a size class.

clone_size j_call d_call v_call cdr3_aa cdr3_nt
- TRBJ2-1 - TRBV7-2 CASSPPIRGEQFF TGTGCCAGCAGCCCCCCCATCCGGGGTGAGCAGTTCTTC
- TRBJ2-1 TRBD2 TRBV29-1 CSATLAGAYNEQFF TGCAGCGCAACACTAGCGGGAGCCTACAATGAGCAGTTCTTC
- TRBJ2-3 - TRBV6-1 CGCMGRDRIDTQYF TGTGGATGCATGGGCCGCGATCGAATAGATACGCAGTATTTT
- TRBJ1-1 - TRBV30 CAWRGAYTEAFF TGTGCCTGGAGGGGGGCGTACACTGAAGCTTTCTTT
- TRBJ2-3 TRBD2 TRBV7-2 CASSFEGLAGGSDTQYF TGTGCCAGCAGCTTCGAAGGACTAGCGGGAGGTTCAGATACGCAGTATTTT
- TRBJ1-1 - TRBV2 CASSARETEAFF TGTGCCAGCAGTGCGCGGGAGACTGAAGCTTTCTTT
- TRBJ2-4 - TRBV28 CASSTTGEVAKNIQYF TGTGCCAGCAGTACCACCGGGGAGGTAGCCAAAAACATTCAGTACTTC
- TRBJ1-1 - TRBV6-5 CASSSNTEAFF TGTGCCAGCAGCTCCAACACTGAAGCTTTCTTT
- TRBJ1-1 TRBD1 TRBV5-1 CASSFEGAFMNTEAFF TGCGCCAGCAGCTTCGAGGGGGCTTTTATGAACACTGAAGCTTTCTTT
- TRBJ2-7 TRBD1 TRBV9 CASSPRTGTGGEEQYF TGTGCCAGCAGCCCTCGGACCGGGACAGGGGGCGAAGAGCAGTACTTC
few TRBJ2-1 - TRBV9 CASSLNNEQFF TGTGCCAGCAGCCTAAACAATGAGCAGTTCTTC
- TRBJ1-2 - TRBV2 CASSDSREGWEIGYTF TGTGCCAGCAGTGACTCACGGGAAGGGTGGGAGATAGGCTACACCTTC
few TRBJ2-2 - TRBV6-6 CASSRGRPNTGELFF TGTGCCAGCAGCAGGGGTCGGCCGAACACCGGGGAGCTGTTTTTT
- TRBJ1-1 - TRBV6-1 CASSESQWNTEAFF TGTGCCAGCAGTGAGAGTCAATGGAACACTGAAGCTTTCTTT
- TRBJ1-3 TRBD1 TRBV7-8 CASSTDRGRFHYSGNTIYF TGTGCCAGCAGCACGGACAGGGGGCGCTTCCATTACTCTGGAAACACCATATATTTT
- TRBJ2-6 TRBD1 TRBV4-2 CASSQGQGPDGANVLTF TGTGCCAGCAGCCAAGGACAGGGCCCAGACGGGGCCAACGTCCTGACTTTC
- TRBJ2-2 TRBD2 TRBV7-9 CASSRTSGRPGGELFF TGTGCCAGCAGCCGGACTAGCGGGAGGCCGGGCGGGGAGCTGTTTTTT
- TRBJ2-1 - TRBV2 CASTGYNEQFF TGTGCCAGCACGGGTTACAATGAGCAGTTCTTC
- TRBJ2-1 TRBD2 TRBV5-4 CASSRTSVNNEQFF TGTGCCAGCAGCCGGACTAGCGTCAACAATGAGCAGTTCTTC
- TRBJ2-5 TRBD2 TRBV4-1 CASSHQSLRGLTSGSVETQYF TGCGCCAGCAGCCACCAATCCCTCCGTGGCCTGACTAGCGGGAGTGTAGAGACCCAGTACTTC
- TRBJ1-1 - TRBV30 CAWSFTWTSNTEAFF TGTGCCTGGAGTTTTACATGGACATCGAACACTGAAGCTTTCTTT
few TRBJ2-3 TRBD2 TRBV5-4 CASSDRTRADTQYF TGTGCCAGCAGCGATCGGACTAGAGCAGATACGCAGTATTTT
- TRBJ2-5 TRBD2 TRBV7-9 CASRFGLAGLQETQYF TGTGCCAGCAGGTTCGGACTAGCGGGGCTACAAGAGACCCAGTACTTC
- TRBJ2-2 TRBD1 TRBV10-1 CASSGDRGLNTGELFF TGCGCCAGCAGTGGAGACAGGGGGCTCAACACCGGGGAGCTGTTTTTT
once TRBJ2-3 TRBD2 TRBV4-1 CASSQDSSGTADTQYF TGCGCCAGCAGCCAAGATTCTAGCGGAACTGCAGATACGCAGTATTTT
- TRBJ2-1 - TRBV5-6 CASFPGRLNEQFF TGTGCCAGCTTTCCGGGGAGACTAAATGAGCAGTTCTTC
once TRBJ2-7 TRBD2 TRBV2 CASSEGWTSVTEQYF TGTGCCAGCAGTGAAGGTTGGACTAGCGTTACCGAGCAGTACTTC
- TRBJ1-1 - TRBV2 CASSKQKMNTEAFF TGTGCCAGCAGCAAACAGAAAATGAACACTGAAGCTTTCTTT
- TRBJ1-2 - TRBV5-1 CASSVGKNAPWRVYGYTF TGCGCCAGCAGCGTTGGGAAGAATGCCCCATGGAGGGTCTATGGCTACACCTTC
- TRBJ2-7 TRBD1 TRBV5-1 CASTPWGTGEKGQYF TGCGCCAGCACCCCGTGGGGGACAGGGGAGAAGGGGCAGTACTTC
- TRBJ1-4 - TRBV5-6 CASSSGVGLSNEKLFF TGTGCCAGCAGCTCGGGCGTCGGACTTTCAAATGAAAAACTGTTTTTT
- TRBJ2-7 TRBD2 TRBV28 CASTLSGAPTGEQYF TGTGCCAGCACGCTCAGCGGGGCACCTACGGGCGAGCAGTACTTC
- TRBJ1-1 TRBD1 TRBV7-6 CASSYQTGEITEAFF TGTGCCAGCAGCTACCAGACAGGGGAAATCACTGAAGCTTTCTTT
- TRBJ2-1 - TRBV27 CASRGGKVYNEQFF TGTGCCAGCAGAGGAGGGAAGGTCTACAATGAGCAGTTCTTC
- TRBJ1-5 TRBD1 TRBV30 CAWSGTGLFQPQHF TGTGCCTGGAGCGGGACAGGGCTCTTCCAGCCCCAGCATTTT
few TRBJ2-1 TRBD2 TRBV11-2 CASSLGLASYNEQFF TGTGCCAGCAGCCTCGGACTAGCTTCCTACAATGAGCAGTTCTTC
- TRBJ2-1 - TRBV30 CAWRSGRGPYNEQFF TGTGCCTGGAGGTCCGGCAGGGGTCCCTACAATGAGCAGTTCTTC
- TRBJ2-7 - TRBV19 CASSPRQRLPYEQYF TGTGCCAGTAGTCCCAGACAGCGTTTACCCTACGAGCAGTACTTC
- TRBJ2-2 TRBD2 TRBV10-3 CAIRSTSGRTNHYTGELFF TGTGCCATCAGATCGACTAGCGGGAGGACCAACCACTACACCGGGGAGCTGTTTTTT
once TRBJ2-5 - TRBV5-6 CASSLLHSMISGWTQYF TGTGCCAGCAGCTTGCTGCATAGTATGATTTCAGGATGGACCCAGTACTTC
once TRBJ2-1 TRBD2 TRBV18 CASSSPLSGSFYNEQFF TGTGCCAGCTCATCCCCCTTAAGCGGGAGTTTCTACAATGAGCAGTTCTTC
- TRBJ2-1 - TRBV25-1 CASSESPQTMYNEQFF TGTGCCAGCAGTGAATCCCCCCAGACTATGTACAATGAGCAGTTCTTC
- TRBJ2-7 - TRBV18 CASSPLSSEQYF TGTGCCAGCTCACCACTCAGTTCCGAGCAGTACTTC
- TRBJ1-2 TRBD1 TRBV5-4 CASSLRQGSGYGYTF TGTGCCAGCAGCTTACGACAGGGCTCGGGCTATGGCTACACCTTC
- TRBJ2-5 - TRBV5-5 CASSPGHMYQETQYF TGTGCCAGCAGCCCCGGACATATGTACCAAGAGACCCAGTACTTC
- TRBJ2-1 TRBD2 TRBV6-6 CASAAGGMHEQFF TGTGCCAGCGCAGCGGGAGGCATGCATGAGCAGTTCTTC
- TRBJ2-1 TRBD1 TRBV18 CASSGTGFEQFF TGTGCCAGCTCCGGGACAGGGTTCGAGCAGTTCTTC
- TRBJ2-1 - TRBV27 CASSLRSSYNEQFF TGTGCCAGCAGTTTACGGAGCTCCTACAATGAGCAGTTCTTC
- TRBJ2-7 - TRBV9 CASSLGTSFYEQYF TGTGCCAGCAGCCTCGGGACTTCTTTCTACGAGCAGTACTTC
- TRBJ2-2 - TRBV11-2 CASSPQAGTGELFF TGTGCCAGCAGCCCGCAAGCGGGCACCGGGGAGCTGTTTTTT
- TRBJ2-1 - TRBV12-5 CASGLGRSLEGEQFF TGTGCTAGTGGTTTGGGGCGGAGTTTGGAGGGTGAGCAGTTCTTC
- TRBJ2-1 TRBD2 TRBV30 CAWIERGTSYNEQFF TGTGCCTGGATAGAGCGGGGAACCTCCTACAATGAGCAGTTCTTC
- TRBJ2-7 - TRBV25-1 CASSESDILEYEQYF TGTGCCAGCAGTGAATCGGACATCCTAGAATACGAGCAGTACTTC
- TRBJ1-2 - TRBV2 CAITGFYGYTF TGTGCCATTACAGGGTTTTATGGCTACACCTTC
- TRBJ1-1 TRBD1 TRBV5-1 CASGLGDRYEAFF TGCGCCAGCGGCTTAGGGGACAGATATGAAGCTTTCTTT
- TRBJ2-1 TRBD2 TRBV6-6 CASTGTSGSNEQFF TGTGCCAGCACGGGGACTAGCGGGAGTAATGAGCAGTTCTTC
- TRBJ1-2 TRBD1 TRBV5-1 CASSLDRGGGYTF TGCGCCAGCAGCTTGGACAGGGGAGGAGGCTACACCTTC
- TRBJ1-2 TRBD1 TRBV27 CASRFLPRQGGREVKTYGYTF TGTGCCAGCAGATTTCTTCCTAGACAGGGGGGTAGGGAGGTAAAAACCTATGGCTACACCTTC
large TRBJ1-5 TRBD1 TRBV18 CASSRDRGGNQPQHF TGTGCCAGCTCACGGGACAGGGGAGGCAATCAGCCCCAGCATTTT
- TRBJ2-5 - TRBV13 CASRLWGDWQETQYF TGTGCCAGCAGGCTCTGGGGAGATTGGCAAGAGACCCAGTACTTC